A single sample is the source of the 21 T cell receptor beta chains below, sequenced in a study of T cells in Graves' hyperthyroidism and ophthalmopathy. Regions amplified from RNA transcripts were the TCR beta CDR3 regions. The TCR CDR3 first-round RT-PCR relied on the HTBI primer set. TCRdb used MiXCR to reprocess the multiplex PCR reads, holding one entry per CDR3 protein. The sample carries a few hundred thousand distinct CDR3 sequences, 14% to 15% recorded once. Sequencing was done on a sample of blood. These receptors originate from a woman aged 25 to 39 with Graves' hyperthyroidism.

The chain links TRBV6-1 to TRBJ2-2, with 16 bases lining up with TRBD2. Looked up from germline, CDR1 is MNHNS and CDR2 is SASEGT. This CDR3 has 14 residues. The V gene end was trimmed by 9 bases and the J gene end by 5 bases; junction bases not matched to a gene: 0. This chain's CDR3 is CARGLAGGTGELFF. CDR3 coding DNA: TGTGCCAGGGGACTAGCGGGAGGGACCGGGGAGCTGTTTTTT.

This clonotype was recorded many times. In DNA form, the CDR3 reads TGCAGTGCTAGGCCCCTAGCGGGAGTCAGCTCCTACAATGAGCAGTTCTTC. Protein product: CSARPLAGVSSYNEQFF. V usage is TRBV20-1 and J usage is TRBJ2-1; TRBD2 matches 10 bases. With 3 bases clipped from V and 0 bases from J, the junction kept 8 bases outside the gene matches. This CDR3 has 17 amino acids. The germline V gene encodes CDR1 DFQATT and CDR2 SNEGSKA (reference sequence).

Ten or more counts support this clonotype. The DNA for the CDR3 is TGTGCCAGCAGCCCCCGGCGGGGCAACACAGATACGCAGTATTTT. It codes for CASSPRRGNTDTQYF. The rearrangement links TRBV12-3 or TRBV12-4 to TRBJ2-3; D is possibly TRBD2 (6 bases). V lost 6 bases to trimming and J lost 2 bases, with 15 bases between them. The CDR3 loop spans 15 amino acids.

The chain is built from TRBV6-5 and TRBJ1-4; D unclear. The germline V and J ends were trimmed by 2 bases and 8 bases, with 15 bases remaining between them. CDR3 length: 15 residues. Germline V gene lookup returns CDR1 MNHEY and CDR2 SVGAGI. The CDR3 bases are TGTGCCAGCAGTTACCGGACTAAGGGAGCAGAAAAACTGTTTTTT. Protein sequence: CASSYRTKGAEKLFF.

This clonotype was observed many times. The chain is built from TRBV2 and TRBJ2-4, with a possible D match to TRBD1 (6 bases). Germline V CDR1 and CDR2: SNHLY, FYNNEI. This CDR3 has 15 amino acids. Trimming removed 6 bases at V and 8 bases at J, with 20 bases between. Written as DNA, the CDR3 is TGTGCCAGCAGGTACGGGACCCAGGGGTCGGACATTCAGTACTTC. It codes for CASRYGTQGSDIQYF.

This clonotype has at least ten counts. V gene TRBV11-2 combines with J gene TRBJ2-7; weak D call: TRBD1 (6 bases). Germline CDR1 reads SGHAT; CDR2 reads FQNNGV. Trimming pared 6 bases from V and 5 bases from J, leaving 17 bases between. This CDR3 contains 14 residues. As DNA, the CDR3 is TGTGCCAGCAGATTAATACAGGGTCCCGACGAGCAGTACTTC. It codes for CASRLIQGPDEQYF.

The rearrangement joins TRBV7-9 to TRBJ1-2; TRBD1 aligns across 7 bases. The V gene's germline CDR1 is SEHNR and CDR2 FQNEAQ (reference sequence). V shed 5 bases and J 4 bases; nucleotides not matched to a gene: 7. The CDR3 is made up of 14 amino acids. CDR3 coding DNA: TGTGCCAGCAGCCTTAGCCGGGACAGCTATGGCTACACCTTC. This codes for CASSLSRDSYGYTF.

This clonotype was recorded many times. CDR3 in amino acids: CATTRQSAGLSYEQYF. The CDR3 DNA sequence: TGTGCCACCACGCGCCAGTCCGCGGGACTCTCCTACGAGCAGTACTTC. The V call is TRBV6-1, the J call TRBJ2-7; tentatively, D is TRBD2 (6 bases). The CDR3 is 16 amino acids. Germline CDR1 is MNHNS and CDR2 is SASEGT. V shed 10 bases and J shed 0 bases, with 22 bases lying between them.

There are many counts of this clonotype. The chain is built from TRBV2 and TRBJ2-7; D remains ambiguous. CDR1 is SNHLY, CDR2 FYNNEI, per germline. This CDR3 spans 13 amino acids. V shed 6 bases and J shed 1 base, with 10 bases lying between them. Written as DNA, the CDR3 is TGTGCCAGCAGGATGGCAGATTCCTACGAGCAGTACTTC. It is translated as CASRMADSYEQYF.

The chain links TRBV2 to TRBJ2-7; D is ambiguous. CDR1 and CDR2 from the germline V gene are SNHLY and FYNNEI. Trimming shortened V by 6 bases and J by 7 bases, and 10 bases separated the two germline ends. The CDR3 has 11 amino acids. The chain's CDR3 is CASRLSVEQYF. DNA for the CDR3: TGTGCCAGCAGATTATCCGTAGAGCAGTACTTC. The entire variable domain, with the rest obtained from reference TRBV2 and TRBJ2-7, is as follows: EPEVTQTPSHQVTQMGQEVILRCVPISNHLYFYWYRQILGQKVEFLVSFYNNEISEKSEIFDDQFSVERPDGSNFTLKIRSTKLEDSAMYFCASRLSVEQYFGPGTRLTVT.

There are many counts of this clonotype. This chain connects TRBV20-1 to TRBJ2-5; either TRBD1 or TRBD2 may supply D (6 bases each). CDR1 DFQATT and CDR2 SNEGSKA come from the germline V gene (reference sequence). This CDR3 contains 15 residues. The V gene lost 2 bases and the J gene lost 4 bases, with 17 bases spanning the gap. The chain's CDR3 is CSARFQGTWGETQYF. CDR3 DNA: TGCAGTGCTAGATTCCAGGGGACTTGGGGAGAGACCCAGTACTTC.

J is TRBJ1-6 and V is TRBV20-1, with D tentatively TRBD1 (6 bases). Per the germline V gene, CDR1 is DFQATT and CDR2 is SNEGSKA (reference sequence). The V end lost 3 bases, the J end lost 3 bases, and 12 bases lay between the germline ends. The CDR3 is 15 amino acids. In DNA, the CDR3 is TGCAGTGCTAGGGGAGGGGGGGACTATAATTCACCCCTCCACTTT. As protein: CSARGGGDYNSPLHF.

The chain combines TRBV3-1 with TRBJ1-6; D is undetermined. The V gene lost 2 bases and the J gene lost 10 bases, with 9 bases spanning the gap. Germline lookup yields CDR1 LGHDT and CDR2 YNNKEL (reference sequence). This CDR3 region has 13 residues. CDR3 sequence (DNA): TGTGCCAGCAGCCAATCTGTAAGATCACCCCTCCACTTT. This sequence encodes CASSQSVRSPLHF. The complete variable domain, with remaining parts taken from reference TRBV3-1 and TRBJ1-6, reads DTAVSQTPKYLVTQMGNDKSIKCEQNLGHDTMYWYKQDSKKFLKIMFSYNNKELIINETVPNRFSPKSPDKAHLNLHINSLELGDSAVYFCASSQSVRSPLHFGNGTRLTVT.

Ten or more counts support this clonotype. CDR3 in amino acids: CASSRHGGPDTQYF. Written as DNA, the CDR3 is TGTGCCAGCAGCAGACACGGAGGACCAGATACGCAGTATTTT. J is TRBJ2-3 and V is TRBV28; tentative D call: TRBD2 (5 bases). This CDR3 comprises 14 residues. Trimming shortened V by 6 bases and J by 4 bases, and 14 bases separated the two germline ends. The germline CDR1 and CDR2 sequences are MDHEN and SYDVKM.

This clonotype was recorded a few times. This chain links TRBV28 with TRBJ2-7; no definite D call. Trimming cost V 3 bases and J 2 bases, with 8 bases left between them. The CDR3 extends over 13 amino acids. Germline V gene sequence: CDR1 MDHEN, CDR2 SYDVKM. The CDR3, as DNA: TGTGCCAGCAGTTTGCAGAACCCCTACGAGCAGTACTTC. Protein: CASSLQNPYEQYF.

With respect to this clonotype: No conserved phenylalanine or tryptophan is present at the end of the CDR3, so a read error is the likely explanation. This chain uses TRBV20-1 with TRBJ1-5; the D gene is possibly TRBD1 (6 bases). The germline V gene encodes CDR1 DFQATT and CDR2 SNEGSKA (reference sequence). CDR3 length equals 14 residues. V was clipped by 6 bases and J by 0 bases, with 12 bases between them. The CDR3, as DNA: TGCAGTGCCCGGGGGCACACTAGCAATCAGCCCCAGCATTTA. Its translation: CSARGHTSNQPQHL.

This clonotype was counted at least ten times. The chain combines TRBV6-1 with TRBJ2-5, with D perhaps TRBD2 (5 bases). V was trimmed by 10 bases and J by 5 bases, leaving 8 bases between them. In germline, CDR1 is MNHNS, CDR2 SASEGT. The CDR3 loop spans 10 amino acids. The DNA of the CDR3 is TGTGCCACGAGGAGGGAGACCCAGTACTTC. Translating gives CATRRETQYF.

The chain carries TRBV6-2 or TRBV6-3 and TRBJ1-5, with D uncertain. Germline CDR1 MNHEY, CDR2 SVGEGT. The CDR3 spans 15 residues. Trimming shortened V by 6 bases and J by 3 bases, and 15 bases separated the two germline ends. CDR3 sequence reads: CASRELGVTNQPQHF. The CDR3 DNA sequence: TGTGCCAGCAGGGAGCTGGGAGTAACCAATCAGCCCCAGCATTTT.

This chain uses TRBV5-4 with TRBJ2-7; the match to TRBD2 covers 7 bases. The germline gives CDR1 SGHNT, CDR2 YYREEE (reference sequence). The V and J ends lost 3 bases and 2 bases, in that order; junction bases with no gene match: 8. The CDR3 runs 15 residues. The CDR3, as DNA: TGTGCCAGCAGCTCGCTAGCGGATGCCGCCTACGAGCAGTACTTC. Protein: CASSSLADAAYEQYF.

This clonotype has more than one count but fewer than ten. The chain carries TRBV4-2 and TRBJ2-7, with 9 bases matching TRBD2. Germline CDR1 reads LGHNA; CDR2 reads YNFKEQ. With 0 bases clipped from V and 3 bases from J, the junction kept 6 bases outside the gene matches. The CDR3 has 16 residues. The CDR3 spells CASSQDAGLANYEQYF. Written as DNA, the CDR3 is TGTGCCAGCAGCCAAGATGCCGGACTAGCGAACTACGAGCAGTACTTC.

This clonotype was seen many times. The rearrangement joins TRBV5-1 to TRBJ1-2; D gene unclear. The V end lost 0 bases, the J end lost 8 bases, and 11 bases lay between the germline ends. CDR1 and CDR2 (germline): SGHRS, YFSETQ. The CDR3 totals 13 residues. The CDR3 coding sequence is TGCGCCAGCAGCTTGGCCGAGAGCTACGGCTACACCTTC. Translation gives CASSLAESYGYTF.